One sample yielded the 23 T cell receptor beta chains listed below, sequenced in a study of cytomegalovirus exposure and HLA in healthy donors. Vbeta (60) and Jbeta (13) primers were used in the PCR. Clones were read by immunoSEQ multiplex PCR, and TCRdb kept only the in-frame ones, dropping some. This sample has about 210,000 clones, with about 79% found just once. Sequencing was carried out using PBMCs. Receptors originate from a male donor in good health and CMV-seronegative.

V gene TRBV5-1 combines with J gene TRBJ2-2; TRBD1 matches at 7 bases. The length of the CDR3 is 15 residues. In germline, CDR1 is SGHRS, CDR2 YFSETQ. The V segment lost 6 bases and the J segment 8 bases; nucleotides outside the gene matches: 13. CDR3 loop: CASNEQGPEEGELFF. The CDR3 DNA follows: TGCGCCAGCAACGAACAGGGGCCAGAGGAGGGGGAGCTGTTTTTT.

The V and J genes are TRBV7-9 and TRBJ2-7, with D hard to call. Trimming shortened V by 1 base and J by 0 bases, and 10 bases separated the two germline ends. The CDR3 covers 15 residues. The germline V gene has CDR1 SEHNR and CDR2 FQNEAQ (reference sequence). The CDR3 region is CASSLEIVSSYEQYF. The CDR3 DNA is TGTGCCAGCAGCTTAGAGATTGTGAGCTCCTACGAGCAGTACTTC.

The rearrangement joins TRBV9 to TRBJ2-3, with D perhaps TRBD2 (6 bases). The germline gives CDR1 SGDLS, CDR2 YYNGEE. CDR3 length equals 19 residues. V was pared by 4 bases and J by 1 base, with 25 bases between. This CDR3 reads CASSPSSWGRGSRTDTQYF. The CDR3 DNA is TGTGCCAGCAGCCCTTCAAGTTGGGGTCGGGGGTCCCGCACAGATACGCAGTATTTT.

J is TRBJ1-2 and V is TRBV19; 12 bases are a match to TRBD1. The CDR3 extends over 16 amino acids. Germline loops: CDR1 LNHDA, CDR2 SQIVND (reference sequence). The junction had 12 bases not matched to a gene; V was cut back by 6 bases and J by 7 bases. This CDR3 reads CASSPTTGQGASGYTF. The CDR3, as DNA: TGTGCCAGTAGCCCGACCACGGGACAGGGGGCGAGTGGCTACACCTTC.

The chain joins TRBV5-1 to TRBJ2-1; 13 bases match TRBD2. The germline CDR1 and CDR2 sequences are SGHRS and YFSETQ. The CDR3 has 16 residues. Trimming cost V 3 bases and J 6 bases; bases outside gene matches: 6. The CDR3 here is CASSSKGLAGTNEQFF. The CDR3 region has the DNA TGCGCCAGCAGCTCTAAGGGACTAGCGGGGACCAATGAGCAGTTCTTC. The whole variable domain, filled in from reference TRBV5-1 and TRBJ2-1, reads KAGVTQTPRYLIKTRGQQVTLSCSPISGHRSVSWYQQTPGQGLQFLFEYFSETQRNKGNFPGRFSGRQFSNSRSEMNVSTLELGDSALYLCASSSKGLAGTNEQFFGPGTRLTVL.

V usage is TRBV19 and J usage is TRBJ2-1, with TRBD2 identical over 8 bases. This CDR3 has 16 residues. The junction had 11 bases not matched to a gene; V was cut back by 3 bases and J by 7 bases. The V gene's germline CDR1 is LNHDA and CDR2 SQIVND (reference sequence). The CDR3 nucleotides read TGTGCCAGTAGTATGGTGACTAGCGATTGGCATAATGAGCAGTTCTTC. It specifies CASSMVTSDWHNEQFF. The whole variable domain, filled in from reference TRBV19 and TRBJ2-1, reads DGGITQSPKYLFRKEGQNVTLSCEQNLNHDAMYWYRQDPGQGLRLIYYSQIVNDFQKGDIAEGYSVSREKKESFPLTVTSAQKNPTAFYLCASSMVTSDWHNEQFFGPGTRLTVL.

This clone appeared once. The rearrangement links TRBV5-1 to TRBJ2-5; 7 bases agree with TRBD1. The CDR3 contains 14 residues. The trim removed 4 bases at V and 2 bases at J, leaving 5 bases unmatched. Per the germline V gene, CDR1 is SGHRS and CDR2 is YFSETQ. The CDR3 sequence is CASSLGTVQETQYF. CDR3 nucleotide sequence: TGCGCCAGCAGCCTCGGGACAGTACAAGAGACCCAGTACTTC.

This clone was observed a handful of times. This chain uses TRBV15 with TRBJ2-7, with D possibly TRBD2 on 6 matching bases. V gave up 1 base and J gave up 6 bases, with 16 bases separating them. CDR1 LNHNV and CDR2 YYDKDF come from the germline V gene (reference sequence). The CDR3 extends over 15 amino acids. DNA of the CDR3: TGTGCCACCAGCAGAGGGGAGGCTGAGGCGAGCGAGCAGTACTTC. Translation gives CATSRGEAEASEQYF.

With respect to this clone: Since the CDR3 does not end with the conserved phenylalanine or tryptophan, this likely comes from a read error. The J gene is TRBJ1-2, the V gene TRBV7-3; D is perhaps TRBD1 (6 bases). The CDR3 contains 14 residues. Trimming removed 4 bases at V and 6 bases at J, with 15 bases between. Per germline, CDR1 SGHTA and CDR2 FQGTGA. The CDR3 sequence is CASSSRGGADGYTL. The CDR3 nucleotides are TGTGCCAGCAGCTCAAGAGGGGGGGCGGATGGCTACACCCTC.

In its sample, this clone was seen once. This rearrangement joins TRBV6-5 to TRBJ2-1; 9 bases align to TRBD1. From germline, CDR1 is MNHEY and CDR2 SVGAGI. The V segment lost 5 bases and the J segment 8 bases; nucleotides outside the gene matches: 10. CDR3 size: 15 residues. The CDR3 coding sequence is TGTGCCAGCAGTCCCCCGGACAGGGGCTGGGATGAGCAGTTCTTC. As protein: CASSPPDRGWDEQFF.

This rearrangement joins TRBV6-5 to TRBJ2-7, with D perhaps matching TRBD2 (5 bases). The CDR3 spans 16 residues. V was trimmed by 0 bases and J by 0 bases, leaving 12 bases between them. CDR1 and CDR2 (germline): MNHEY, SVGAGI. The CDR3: CASSYSTGESSYEQYF. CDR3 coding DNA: TGTGCCAGCAGTTACTCGACCGGGGAATCCTCCTACGAGCAGTACTTC.

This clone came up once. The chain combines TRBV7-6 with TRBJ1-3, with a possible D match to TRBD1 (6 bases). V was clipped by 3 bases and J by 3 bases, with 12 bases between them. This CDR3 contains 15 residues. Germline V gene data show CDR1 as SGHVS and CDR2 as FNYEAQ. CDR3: CASSLTQGIGNTIYF. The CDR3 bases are TGTGCCAGCAGCTTGACCCAGGGGATTGGAAACACCATATATTTT.

The CDR3 DNA reads as TGCGCCAGCAGCCAAGACTCAGGGCCTAACTATGGCTACACCTTC. This translates into CASSQDSGPNYGYTF. V and J are TRBV4-3 and TRBJ1-2, with TRBD1 as a possible D gene (5 bases). The V and J ends lost 0 bases and 0 bases respectively, with 8 bases between them. Looked up from germline, CDR1 is LGHNA and CDR2 is YSLEER. The CDR3 is 15 amino acids.

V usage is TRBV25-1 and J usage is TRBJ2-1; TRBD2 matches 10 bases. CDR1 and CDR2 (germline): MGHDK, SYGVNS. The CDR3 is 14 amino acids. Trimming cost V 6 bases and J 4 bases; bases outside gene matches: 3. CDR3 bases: TGTGCCAGCAGAGGACTAGCGGAGTACAATGAGCAGTTCTTC. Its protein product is CASRGLAEYNEQFF.

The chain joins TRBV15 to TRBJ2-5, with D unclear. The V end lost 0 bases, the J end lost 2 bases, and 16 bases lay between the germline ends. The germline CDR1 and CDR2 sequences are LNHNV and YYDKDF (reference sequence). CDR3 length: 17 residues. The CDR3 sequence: CATSRDQEGVLQETQYF. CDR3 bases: TGTGCCACCAGCAGAGATCAAGAAGGAGTTCTACAAGAGACCCAGTACTTC. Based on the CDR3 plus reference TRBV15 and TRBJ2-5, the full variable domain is DAMVIQNPRYQVTQFGKPVTLSCSQTLNHNVMYWYQQKSSQAPKLLFHYYDKDFNNEADTPDNFQSRRPNTSFCFLDIRSPGLGDTAMYLCATSRDQEGVLQETQYFGPGTRLLVL.

In nucleotides, the CDR3 is TGTGCCAGCAGCGAGGGGGGGCGTGGAAACACCATATATTTT. This gives the protein CASSEGGRGNTIYF. J is TRBJ1-3 and V is TRBV5-6; D is perhaps TRBD1 (6 bases). V lost 4 bases to trimming and J lost 3 bases, with 11 bases between them. The CDR3 is made up of 14 amino acids. The germline gives CDR1 SGHDT, CDR2 YYEEEE.

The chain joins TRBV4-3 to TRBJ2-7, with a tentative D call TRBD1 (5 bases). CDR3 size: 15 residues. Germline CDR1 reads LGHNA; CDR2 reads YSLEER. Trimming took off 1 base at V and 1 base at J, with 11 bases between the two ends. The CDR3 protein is CASSQGAGISYEQYF. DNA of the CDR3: TGCGCCAGCAGCCAAGGGGCAGGGATTTCCTACGAGCAGTACTTC.

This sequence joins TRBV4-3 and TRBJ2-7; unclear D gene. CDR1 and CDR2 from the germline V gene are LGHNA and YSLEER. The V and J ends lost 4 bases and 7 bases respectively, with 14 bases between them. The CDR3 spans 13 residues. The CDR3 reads CASSPTSGREQYF. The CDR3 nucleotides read TGCGCCAGCAGCCCCACCTCCGGCAGGGAGCAGTACTTC.

The CDR3 protein is CSARRGNTIYF. The CDR3 nucleotides read TGCAGTGCTAGGAGGGGGAACACCATATATTTT. V and J are TRBV20-1 and TRBJ1-3; a weak D match, TRBD1 (6 bases). Trimming cost V 3 bases and J 7 bases, with 7 bases left between them. This CDR3 contains 11 residues. Germline V lookup: CDR1 DFQATT, CDR2 SNEGSKA (reference sequence).

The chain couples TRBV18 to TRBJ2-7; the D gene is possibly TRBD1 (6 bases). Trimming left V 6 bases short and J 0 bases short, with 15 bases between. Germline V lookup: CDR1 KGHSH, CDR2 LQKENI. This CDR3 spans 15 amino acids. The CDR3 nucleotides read TGTGCCAGCTCCCGAGACAGGATCTACTCCTACGAGCAGTACTTC. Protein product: CASSRDRIYSYEQYF.

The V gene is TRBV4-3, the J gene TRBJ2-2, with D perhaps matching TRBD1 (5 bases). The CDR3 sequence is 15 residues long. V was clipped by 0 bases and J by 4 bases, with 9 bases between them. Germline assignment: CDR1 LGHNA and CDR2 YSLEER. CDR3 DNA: TGCGCCAGCAGCCAAGAGCCAGGGTTCACCGGGGAGCTGTTTTTT. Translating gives CASSQEPGFTGELFF.

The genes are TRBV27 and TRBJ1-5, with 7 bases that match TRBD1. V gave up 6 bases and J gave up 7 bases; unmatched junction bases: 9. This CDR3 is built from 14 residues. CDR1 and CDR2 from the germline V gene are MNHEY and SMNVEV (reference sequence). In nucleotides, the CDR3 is TGTGCCAGCAGCTACCGGGACAGAACCCAGCCCCAGCATTTT. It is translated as CASSYRDRTQPQHF.

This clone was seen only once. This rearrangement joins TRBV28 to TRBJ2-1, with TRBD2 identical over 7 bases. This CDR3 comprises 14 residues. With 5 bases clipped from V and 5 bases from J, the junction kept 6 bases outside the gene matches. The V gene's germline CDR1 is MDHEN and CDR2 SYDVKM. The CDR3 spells CASSPLGGNNEQFF. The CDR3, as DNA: TGTGCCAGCAGTCCCTTGGGGGGGAACAATGAGCAGTTCTTC.